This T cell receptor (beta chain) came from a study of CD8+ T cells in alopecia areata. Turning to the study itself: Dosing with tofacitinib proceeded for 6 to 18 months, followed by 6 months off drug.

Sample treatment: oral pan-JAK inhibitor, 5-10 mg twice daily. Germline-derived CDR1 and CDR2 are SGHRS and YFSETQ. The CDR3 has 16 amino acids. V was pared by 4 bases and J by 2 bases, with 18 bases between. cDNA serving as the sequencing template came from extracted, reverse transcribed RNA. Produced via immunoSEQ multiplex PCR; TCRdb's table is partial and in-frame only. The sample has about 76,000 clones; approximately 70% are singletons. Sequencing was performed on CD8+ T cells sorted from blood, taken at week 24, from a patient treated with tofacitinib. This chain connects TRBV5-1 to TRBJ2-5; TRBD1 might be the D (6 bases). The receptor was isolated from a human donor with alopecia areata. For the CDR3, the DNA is TGCGCCAGCAGCCTAGACAGGCTAACAATGCAAGAGACCCAGTACTTC. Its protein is CASSLDRLTMQETQYF.